A selection of T cell receptor beta chains follows, all from one sample in a study of shared clonotypes between healthy human individuals. Sequenced by immunoSEQ multiplex PCR; TCRdb stores in-frame clones only, minus some. The table lists under 600,000 clones, about 80% of them singletons. Sequences were obtained from PBMCs. The receptors here all came from a woman aged 40 to 50 in good health. Some clones in this sample may be carry-over from other donors' samples. Each CDR3 is given with its conserved first and last residue. The D gene is left open where the match is weak. Clone size is stated in some rows and not others, as once, few, many or a class when expanded.

.	TRBD2	TRBJ2-4	TRBV7-2	CASSLGTSGVAKNIQYF	TGTGCCAGCAGCTTAGGAACTAGCGGGGTAGCCAAAAACATTCAGTACTTC
once	.	TRBJ2-1	TRBV28	CASSLTVFGANEQFF	TGTGCCAGCAGTCTGACTGTCTTTGGGGCTAATGAGCAGTTCTTC
.	TRBD1	TRBJ1-5	TRBV6-6	CASTLQGNDQPQHF	TGTGCCAGCACCCTACAGGGGAATGATCAGCCCCAGCATTTT
.	TRBD2	TRBJ2-7	TRBV6-1	CATQGTRRVYEQYF	TGTGCCACCCAGGGGACTAGGAGGGTTTACGAGCAGTACTTC
.	TRBD1	TRBJ2-3	TRBV18	CASSPLPRTGVEDTQYF	TGTGCCAGCTCACCACTTCCCCGGACAGGGGTGGAAGATACGCAGTATTTT
.	TRBD1	TRBJ2-7	TRBV27	CASSLSGTGATYEQYF	TGTGCCAGCAGTCTCTCCGGGACAGGGGCTACCTACGAGCAGTACTTC
many	TRBD1	TRBJ2-6	TRBV15	CATSDRAISGANVLTF	TGTGCCACAAGCGACAGGGCGATCTCTGGGGCCAACGTCCTGACTTTC
many	TRBD1	TRBJ2-5	TRBV25-1	CASSVETGGETQYF	TGTGCCAGCAGTGTGGAGACAGGGGGAGAGACCCAGTACTTC
.	.	TRBJ2-3	TRBV29-1	CSVGVDSTDTQYF	TGCAGCGTTGGCGTTGACAGCACAGATACGCAGTATTTT
.	TRBD1	TRBJ2-5	TRBV30	CAWNRGHQETQYF	TGTGCCTGGAACAGGGGACACCAAGAGACCCAGTACTTC
.	.	TRBJ2-3	TRBV9	CASSARGVRDTQYF	TGTGCCAGCAGTGCCCGAGGGGTCAGAGATACGCAGTATTTT
.	.	TRBJ2-7	TRBV7-7	CASSLPGRPYEQYF	TGTGCTAGCAGCTTACCTGGACGTCCCTACGAGCAGTACTTC
many	TRBD1	TRBJ2-4	TRBV7-8	CASSRQDRDIQYF	TGTGCCAGCAGCAGACAGGACAGGGACATTCAGTACTTC
few	.	TRBJ2-3	TRBV5-1	CASSLGASTDTQYF	TGCGCCAGCAGCTTGGGCGCTAGCACAGATACGCAGTATTTT
.	.	TRBJ1-4	TRBV27	CASSLGPPNEKLFF	TGTGCCAGCAGTTTGGGGCCCCCTAATGAAAAACTGTTTTTT
.	TRBD1	TRBJ1-5	TRBV6-6	CASRTRQGIGNQPQHF	TGTGCCAGCAGAACGAGACAGGGGATAGGGAATCAGCCCCAGCATTTT